This TCR beta chain came from a study of shared clonotypes between healthy human individuals. Whole-study context: Participating donors consisted of a couple of women and a few men aged 18 to 49.

Points on this clone: Its antigen is not identified. The identical CDR3 is also encoded by other nucleotide sequences in the sample.

The CDR3 runs 14 residues. Trimming cost V 2 bases and J 5 bases; bases outside gene matches: 1. Germline V lookup: CDR1 SGHRS, CDR2 YFSETQ. Study-wide results and limits: The study sampled only blood, and tissue repertoires likely differ. Non-shared clonotypes were found to have lower generation probabilities than the clonotypes that were shared by all four of the sorted-subset donors.

The repertoire was sequenced with immunoSEQ multiplex PCR; TCRdb's copy has only in-frame clones and lacks some. Among some 1 million clones listed, around 74% were seen once. Sequencing input: memory CD4+ T cells sorted from blood. The subset is: CD45RA-negative fraction. V usage is TRBV5-1 and J usage is TRBJ1-6; 7 positions agree with TRBD1. This sequence originates from a man between 18 and 29 years old in good health. CDR3 bases: TGCGCCAGCAGCTTACAGGGGAATAATTCACCCCTCCACTTT. Residues: CASSLQGNNSPLHF.